This is a list of T cell receptor beta chains from one sample in a study of identical twins. One entry per CDR3 protein, called by TCRdb with MiXCR from the 5' RACE reads. The sample lists 690,000 or so distinct CDR3 sequences, less than 7% seen once, with approximately 1.6% in the top ten. Sequencing was performed on naive T cells sorted from blood. The receptors were gathered from a young man in good health. Both conserved end residues are part of each CDR3. Each record gives: J gene, clone size, CDR3 length, D gene, V gene, CDR3 protein, CDR3 DNA. A D gene is named only where the DNA matches it firmly. Clone size is given for some rows only: seen once, a few or many times, or a class if the clone is expanded.

J: TRBJ2-6
size: few
length: 15
D: -
V: TRBV12-3/TRBV12-4
CDR3: CASSLIWAGANVLTF
DNA: TGTGCCAGCAGTTTAATATGGGCTGGGGCCAACGTCCTGACTTTC

J: TRBJ2-1
size: few
length: 14
D: TRBD2
V: TRBV11-3
CDR3: CASSLGLAGHEQFF
DNA: TGTGCCAGCAGCTTAGGACTAGCAGGCCATGAGCAGTTCTTC

J: TRBJ2-3
size: many
length: 13
D: -
V: TRBV20-1
CDR3: CSAREGLPNTQYF
DNA: TGCAGTGCTAGAGAGGGACTCCCCAATACGCAGTATTTT

J: TRBJ2-7
size: many
length: 13
D: -
V: TRBV6-1
CDR3: CASRGAGDFEQYF
DNA: TGTGCCAGCAGGGGGGCCGGGGACTTCGAGCAGTACTTC

J: TRBJ2-3
size: many
length: 14
D: -
V: TRBV29-1
CDR3: CSADLGDSTDTQYF
DNA: TGCAGCGCCGACTTGGGAGATAGCACAGATACGCAGTATTTT

J: TRBJ2-2
size: -
length: 16
D: -
V: TRBV7-9
CDR3: CASSPRPVRGTGELFF
DNA: TGTGCCAGCAGCCCACGCCCTGTGAGGGGCACAGGGGAGCTGTTTTTT

J: TRBJ2-1
size: many
length: 16
D: TRBD1
V: TRBV11-1
CDR3: CASSSGQGGPDNEQFF
DNA: TGTGCCAGCAGCTCTGGACAGGGGGGACCCGACAATGAGCAGTTCTTC

J: TRBJ1-6
size: many
length: 16
D: -
V: TRBV27
CDR3: CASSLAASSYNSPLHF
DNA: TGTGCCAGCAGTTTGGCCGCAAGCTCCTATAATTCACCCCTCCACTTT

J: TRBJ2-7
size: few
length: 12
D: -
V: TRBV6-5
CDR3: CASSYGQSEQYF
DNA: TGTGCCAGCAGTTATGGCCAGAGTGAGCAGTACTTC

J: TRBJ2-1
size: few
length: 20
D: TRBD2
V: TRBV12-3/TRBV12-4
CDR3: CASSHGYGLAGGPGFDEQFF
DNA: TGTGCCAGCTCCCATGGATACGGACTAGCGGGAGGGCCGGGGTTCGATGAGCAGTTCTTC